The 14 T cell receptor beta chains given below trace back to one sample, sequenced in a study of T cells after yellow fever vaccination. TCRdb ran MiXCR on the 5' RACE reads and lists one entry per CDR3 protein. This table has over 300,000 distinct CDR3 sequences, about 6.6% appearing once. The sample here was PBMCs, taken about 49 days after the first yellow fever vaccination. The receptors were gathered from a man younger than 30 who received the YFV17D yellow fever vaccine.

This CDR3 reads CASSLVFQGQAFF. The CDR3 coding sequence is TGTGCCAGCAGCTTAGTTTTTCAGGGCCAAGCTTTCTTT. The chain couples TRBV7-2 to TRBJ1-1; TRBD1 might be the D (5 bases). Germline V lookup: CDR1 SGHTA, CDR2 FQGNSA. The CDR3 is 13 amino acids. The V end was cut by 1 base, the J end by 9 bases, with 12 bases between.

This clonotype was seen a handful of times. The V gene is TRBV20-1, the J gene TRBJ1-4, with 8 positions matching TRBD1. V gave up 3 bases and J gave up 7 bases; unmatched junction bases: 10. The CDR3 covers 15 residues. The germline V gene encodes CDR1 DFQATT and CDR2 SNEGSKA (reference sequence). The CDR3 loop reads CSASLRGQGSEKLFF. In DNA, the CDR3 is TGCAGTGCTAGCCTCCGCGGACAGGGAAGTGAAAAACTGTTTTTT.

This chain connects TRBV5-6 to TRBJ2-3; D might be TRBD2 (5 bases). CDR3 length: 16 amino acids. Germline assignment: CDR1 SGHDT and CDR2 YYEEEE. V lost 0 bases, J lost 2 bases, and 13 bases lay in between. CDR3 DNA sequence: TGTGCCAGCAGCTTGGATGGACTCCTTTCCACAGATACGCAGTATTTT. The encoded protein is CASSLDGLLSTDTQYF.

In its sample, this clonotype was seen many times. The chain has TRBV7-2 and TRBJ2-3, with 12 bases identical to TRBD2. The germline CDR1 and CDR2 sequences are SGHTA and FQGNSA. The V segment lost 5 bases and the J segment 2 bases; nucleotides outside the gene matches: 2. The CDR3 loop spans 15 amino acids. The CDR3 loop reads CASSRLAGATDTQYF. The CDR3 nucleotides are TGTGCCAGCAGCCGACTAGCGGGGGCCACAGATACGCAGTATTTT. The full variable domain, its missing parts supplied by reference TRBV7-2 and TRBJ2-3, is GAGVSQSPSNKVTEKGKDVELRCDPISGHTALYWYRQSLGQGLEFLIYFQGNSAPDKSGLPSDRFSAERTGGSVSTLTIQRTQQEDSAVYLCASSRLAGATDTQYFGPGTRLTVL.

There are a few counts of this clonotype. The chain employs TRBV24-1 and TRBJ2-1, with 8 bases lining up with TRBD1. The CDR3 totals 16 residues. J gave up 0 bases and V 4 bases, and 4 bases lay outside the gene matches. Germline loops: CDR1 KGHDR, CDR2 SFDVKD. The CDR3 here is CATSDPGQVSYNEQFF. The CDR3 DNA sequence: TGTGCCACCAGTGACCCGGGACAGGTCTCCTACAATGAGCAGTTCTTC.

The chain recombines TRBV10-3 with TRBJ1-1; the D gene is possibly TRBD1 (5 bases). Germline-derived CDR1 and CDR2 are ENHRY and SYGVKD. The CDR3 covers 16 residues. V was shortened by 1 base and J by 5 bases, with 17 bases between the two germline ends. In DNA, the CDR3 is TGTGCCATCAGTGAGTTCGCATCCGAAGGGGCTACTGAAGCTTTCTTT. It yields the protein CAISEFASEGATEAFF.

This clonotype was found many times. CDR3 DNA: TGCGCCAGCAGCTTTAATGCGGCCGACTACGAGCAGTACTTC. This sequence encodes CASSFNAADYEQYF. V is TRBV5-1 and J is TRBJ2-7; D is undetermined. The CDR3 has 14 amino acids. CDR1 SGHRS and CDR2 YFSETQ come from the germline V gene. The V end was cut by 2 bases, the J end by 3 bases, with 12 bases between.

Here the CDR3 DNA reads TGTGCCAGCAGCCGAACAGGGACTGACACTGAAGCTTTCTTT. This encodes CASSRTGTDTEAFF. V and J are TRBV7-2 and TRBJ1-1, with D possibly being TRBD1 (6 bases). The V end lost 5 bases, the J end lost 3 bases, and 13 bases lay between the germline ends. CDR3 length: 14 amino acids. The germline gives CDR1 SGHTA, CDR2 FQGNSA. Full variable domain (missing parts from reference TRBV7-2 and TRBJ1-1): GAGVSQSPSNKVTEKGKDVELRCDPISGHTALYWYRQSLGQGLEFLIYFQGNSAPDKSGLPSDRFSAERTGGSVSTLTIQRTQQEDSAVYLCASSRTGTDTEAFFGQGTRLTVV.

This clonotype has at least ten counts. The DNA for the CDR3 is TGTGCCAGCAGACTGGGACTAGCGGCCAATGAGCAGTTCTTC. Its protein is CASRLGLAANEQFF. The chain joins TRBV6-1 to TRBJ2-1; 11 bases map to TRBD2. J lost 6 bases, V lost 6 bases, and 4 bases had no gene match. Germline values: CDR1 MNHNS, CDR2 SASEGT. The CDR3 is made up of 14 amino acids.

There are a few counts of this clonotype. The chain has TRBV5-1 and TRBJ2-5, with 8 bases identical to TRBD1. This CDR3 is built from 15 residues. The V gene end was trimmed by 3 bases and the J gene end by 2 bases; junction bases not matched to a gene: 6. Germline CDR1 SGHRS, CDR2 YFSETQ. The CDR3 protein is CASSSSTGAQETQYF. Here the CDR3 DNA reads TGCGCCAGCAGCTCCTCGACAGGGGCTCAAGAGACCCAGTACTTC.

This clonotype was counted only a few times. The CDR3 sequence is CSARDLPRNIQYF. In DNA form, the CDR3 reads TGCAGTGCTAGAGATCTGCCGCGAAACATTCAGTACTTC. The chain employs TRBV20-1 and TRBJ2-4, with D unclear. Germline lookup yields CDR1 DFQATT and CDR2 SNEGSKA (reference sequence). The ends were cut back, 0 bases at V and 6 bases at J, with 9 bases in the middle. The length of the CDR3 is 13 residues.

This clonotype was seen a few times. V is TRBV3-1 and J is TRBJ1-5; D not certain. CDR3 size: 13 residues. Germline V gives CDR1 LGHDT, CDR2 YNNKEL (reference sequence). Trimming removed 4 bases at V and 9 bases at J, with 13 bases between. CDR3 in amino acids: CASSRNWDGPQHF. CDR3 bases: TGTGCCAGCAGCCGAAACTGGGATGGGCCCCAGCATTTT.

This clonotype was observed a few times. The chain is built from TRBV6-2 or TRBV6-3 and TRBJ1-6; possibly TRBD1 for D (5 bases). This CDR3 region has 14 residues. Germline-derived CDR1 and CDR2 are MNHEY and SVGEGT. Trimming pared 2 bases from V and 4 bases from J, leaving 6 bases between. The CDR3 reads CASSYRGYNSPLHF. In DNA, the CDR3 is TGTGCCAGCAGTTACAGGGGTTATAATTCACCCCTCCACTTT.

V gene TRBV3-1 combines with J gene TRBJ1-4, with D uncertain. The ends were cut back, 0 bases at V and 5 bases at J, with 10 bases in the middle. The V gene's germline CDR1 is LGHDT and CDR2 YNNKEL (reference sequence). The CDR3 totals 15 residues. Here the CDR3 reads CASSQDAARNEKLFF. CDR3 in DNA: TGTGCCAGCAGCCAAGATGCGGCACGAAATGAAAAACTGTTTTTT.